One and the same sample provided the 24 T cell receptor beta chains below, sequenced in a study of CD8 T cells in ankylosing spondylitis. MiXCR was run by TCRdb on the 5' RACE reads, yielding one entry per CDR3 protein. The sample holds 80,000 to 100,000 distinct CDR3 sequences, 8.5% to 9% seen once. Sequencing used blood, either unsorted or a sorted T cell fraction (not recorded which). These TCRs come from a male donor with ankylosing spondylitis or in good health (not recorded which).

This clonotype was counted many times. This sequence joins TRBV12-3 or TRBV12-4 and TRBJ1-2, with D possibly TRBD1 on 6 matching bases. Trimming removed 6 bases from V and 5 bases from J, with 13 bases in between. CDR3 length: 13 residues. CDR3 residues: CASRTGRRYGYTF. Here the CDR3 DNA reads TGTGCCAGCAGAACAGGGCGCCGTTATGGCTACACCTTC.

The chain has TRBV18 and TRBJ1-3; D unresolved. The germline CDR1 and CDR2 sequences are KGHSH and LQKENI. V was trimmed by 7 bases and J by 0 bases, leaving 10 bases between them. CDR3 length: 14 residues. CDR3 coding DNA: TGTGCCAGCTTGGAGCAGTTCTCTGGAAACACCATATATTTT. Its translation: CASLEQFSGNTIYF.

This clonotype showed up many times. The chain uses TRBV12-3 or TRBV12-4 and TRBJ2-5; the D is unclear. This CDR3 comprises 12 residues. Trimming took off 5 bases at V and 7 bases at J, with 11 bases between the two ends. CDR3 DNA: TGTGCCAGCAGTCTCCGTTCTCGGACCCAGTACTTC. It yields the protein CASSLRSRTQYF.

This clonotype was seen many times. The V call is TRBV12-3 or TRBV12-4, the J call TRBJ1-2; 7 nucleotides align to TRBD1. This CDR3 region has 13 residues. The V segment lost 7 bases and the J segment 4 bases; nucleotides outside the gene matches: 6. CDR3 in amino acids: CASTPGTVYGYTF. The CDR3 coding sequence is TGTGCCAGCACTCCCGGGACAGTCTATGGCTACACCTTC.

V gene TRBV7-2 combines with J gene TRBJ2-7, with 10 bases identical to TRBD1. Trimming at V came to 5 bases and at J to 6 bases, leaving 13 bases not matched to a gene. The CDR3 contains 16 residues. Germline V gives CDR1 SGHTA, CDR2 FQGNSA. The CDR3 spells CASSQLPGQGQFEQYF. CDR3 DNA: TGTGCCAGCAGCCAGCTACCGGGACAGGGGCAATTCGAGCAGTACTTC.

This clonotype was seen many times. The chain employs TRBV4-2 and TRBJ2-5, with 12 positions matching TRBD2. Germline trimming cut 5 bases from V and 5 bases from J; bases unmatched to any gene: 3. The CDR3 runs 14 residues. CDR1 is LGHNA and CDR2 is YNFKEQ in the germline V gene. The CDR3: CASSWGTSGETQYF. DNA for the CDR3: TGTGCCAGCAGCTGGGGGACTAGCGGGGAGACCCAGTACTTC.

This clonotype has just a few counts. The chain recombines TRBV29-1 with TRBJ1-2; no clear D gene. Trimming cost V 3 bases and J 4 bases, with 6 bases left between them. The CDR3 sequence is 11 residues long. The germline CDR1 and CDR2 sequences are SQVTM and ANQGSEA. CDR3 nucleotide sequence: TGCAGCGTTGAGGGAGGCTATGGCTACACCTTC. Its translation is CSVEGGYGYTF.

This clonotype was seen many times. The chain employs TRBV21-1 and TRBJ2-7; the table's D call, TRBD2, has no DNA check behind it. TRBV21-1 is described as a pseudogene. The CDR3 runs 20 residues. This chain's CDR3 is CASSGISGTGSGQVSYEQYF. CDR3 coding DNA: TGTGCCAGCAGTGGGATTAGCGGGACAGGGAGTGGACAAGTTTCCTACGAGCAGTACTTC.

Ten or more counts support this clonotype. The gene calls are TRBV10-2 and TRBJ2-5; D ambiguous. CDR1 is WSHSY, CDR2 SAAADI, per germline. There are 13 residues in the CDR3. Trimming stripped 2 bases from V and 5 bases from J, with 9 bases between. DNA of the CDR3: TGCGCCAGCAGTGAGCCTAGTGGCGAGACCCAGTACTTC. Translated: CASSEPSGETQYF.

The chain joins TRBV25-1 to TRBJ1-1; 10 bases line up with TRBD1. CDR1 is MGHDK and CDR2 is SYGVNS in the germline V gene. The V and J ends lost 1 base and 0 bases, in that order; junction bases with no gene match: 5. This CDR3 comprises 17 residues. CDR3 sequence reads: CASSEWGQGLMNTEAFF. The CDR3 coding sequence is TGTGCCAGCAGTGAATGGGGACAGGGGCTAATGAACACTGAAGCTTTCTTT.

This clonotype was seen many times. The rearrangement joins TRBV13 to TRBJ2-7; 10 bases are a match to TRBD1. V was pared by 3 bases and J by 6 bases, with 11 bases of the junction left unmatched. Looked up from germline, CDR1 is PRHDT and CDR2 is FYEKMQ (reference sequence). The CDR3 loop spans 16 amino acids. In DNA form, the CDR3 reads TGTGCCAGCAGCTTCGAGCCGGGACAGGGGTTTTCCGAGCAGTACTTC. Its translation is CASSFEPGQGFSEQYF.

Ten or more counts support this clonotype. The J gene is TRBJ1-6, the V gene TRBV7-2; D call uncertain. Germline-derived CDR1 and CDR2 are SGHTA and FQGNSA. Trimming stripped 5 bases from V and 7 bases from J, with 18 bases between. The CDR3 length is 16 residues. Here the CDR3 DNA reads TGTGCCAGCAGCGAAAACCCGGGAATTGGCAATTCACCCCTCCACTTT. Protein product: CASSENPGIGNSPLHF.

This clonotype was observed a few times. This chain uses TRBV20-1 with TRBJ2-3, with D possibly TRBD2 on 6 matching bases. The CDR3 spans 16 residues. In germline, CDR1 is DFQATT, CDR2 SNEGSKA (reference sequence). The germline V and J ends were trimmed by 6 bases and 4 bases, with 23 bases remaining between them. The CDR3 DNA sequence: TGCAGTGCCACCAGTGCGCGGGGCAACCGACCAGATACGCAGTATTTT. This sequence encodes CSATSARGNRPDTQYF.

On this clonotype: A read error may account for a junction end that differs from germline. The rearrangement uses TRBV20-1 and TRBJ1-5; TRBD1 matches at 8 bases. The germline V gene encodes CDR1 DFQATT and CDR2 SNEGSKA (reference sequence). This CDR3 comprises 17 residues. CDR3 bases: TGCTGTGCTAGAATCGGGACAGGATTAGGGAGCAATCAGCCCCAGCATTTT. Translated: CCARIGTGLGSNQPQHF.

This clonotype was counted ten times or more. The J gene is TRBJ2-2, the V gene TRBV24-1; 11 bases are a match to TRBD1. The CDR3 contains 15 residues. Germline V CDR1 and CDR2: KGHDR, SFDVKD. V lost 7 bases to trimming and J lost 7 bases; unmatched junction nucleotides: 7. The CDR3 sequence is CATSQRTGGFGELFF. The CDR3 nucleotides read TGTGCCACCAGCCAACGGACAGGGGGCTTCGGGGAGCTGTTTTTT.

In this sample, this clonotype turned up many times. V is TRBV7-2 and J is TRBJ2-4; TRBD1 is a possible D gene (5 bases). CDR1 is SGHTA, CDR2 FQGNSA, per germline. V lost 5 bases and J lost 4, with 12 bases in between. The CDR3 runs 14 residues. CDR3: CASSLRTPKNIQYF. The CDR3 DNA reads TGTGCCAGCAGCCTAAGGACACCTAAAAACATTCAGTACTTC.

This clonotype was observed many times. The chain employs TRBV5-1 and TRBJ2-3; TRBD1 agrees at 9 bases. Losses at the gene ends were 1 base for V and 1 base for J; bases not matched to a gene: 4. From germline, CDR1 is SGHRS and CDR2 YFSETQ. The CDR3 has 16 amino acids. The CDR3 is CASSLLQGAGTDTQYF. CDR3 coding DNA: TGCGCCAGCAGCTTGTTACAGGGGGCGGGCACAGATACGCAGTATTTT.

In its sample, this clonotype was seen many times. V usage is TRBV29-1 and J usage is TRBJ2-7; 7 bases align to TRBD1. The CDR3 sequence is 12 residues long. Per germline, CDR1 SQVTM and CDR2 ANQGSEA. V lost 5 bases to trimming and J lost 3 bases; unmatched junction nucleotides: 4. The CDR3 protein is CSVRQGSYEQYF. The CDR3 DNA sequence: TGCAGCGTTCGACAGGGCAGCTACGAGCAGTACTTC.

This clonotype was counted ten times or more. The chain links TRBV20-1 to TRBJ2-5; D is uncertain. V lost 2 bases, J lost 4 bases, and 14 bases lay in between. The CDR3 runs to 14 residues. The germline gives CDR1 DFQATT, CDR2 SNEGSKA (reference sequence). CDR3 sequence: CSARPRTSPETQYF. The CDR3 DNA is TGCAGTGCTAGACCCAGGACGTCCCCAGAGACCCAGTACTTC.

The table lists this clonotype with many counts. This chain links TRBV5-1 with TRBJ2-3, with 9 nucleotides matching TRBD2. With 0 bases clipped from V and 3 bases from J, the junction kept 2 bases outside the gene matches. The length of the CDR3 is 15 residues. Germline V gene data show CDR1 as SGHRS and CDR2 as YFSETQ. CDR3 nucleotides: TGCGCCAGCAGCTTGGGCCTAGCGGGGACAGATACGCAGTATTTT. Its protein is CASSLGLAGTDTQYF.

Points on this clonotype: Given a much more abundant clone one base away, this may be a read error. The chain combines TRBV12-3 or TRBV12-4 with TRBJ2-2; D is uncertain. CDR3 size: 18 residues. The DNA of the CDR3 is TGTGCCGGCAGTTTAGCCGCCTGGAACATAGACCTCACCGGGGAGCTGTTTTTT. This sequence encodes CAGSLAAWNIDLTGELFF.

This clonotype has just a few counts. The chain is built from TRBV7-6 and TRBJ2-1; D not certain. The CDR3 totals 13 residues. V dropped 0 bases and J dropped 5 bases, with 5 bases sitting between them. CDR1 is SGHVS and CDR2 is FNYEAQ in the germline V gene. The CDR3 sequence: CASSLAGHNEQFF. CDR3 in DNA: TGTGCCAGCAGCTTAGCAGGGCACAATGAGCAGTTCTTC.

This clonotype was seen repeatedly, ten times or more. The rearrangement joins TRBV7-6 to TRBJ1-5; a possible D gene is TRBD1 (6 bases). Germline V gene sequence: CDR1 SGHVS, CDR2 FNYEAQ. The CDR3 runs 20 residues. Trimming removed 2 bases at V and 0 bases at J, with 23 bases between. The CDR3 DNA reads TGTGCCAGCAGCTTAAGTCTCGGCCAGGGGCCGGGGTATAGCAATCAGCCCCAGCATTTT. Protein product: CASSLSLGQGPGYSNQPQHF.

This clonotype was found many times. This rearrangement joins TRBV5-1 to TRBJ2-1; either TRBD1 or TRBD2 may fit D (6 bases each). V was trimmed by 9 bases and J by 1 base, leaving 14 bases between them. From germline, CDR1 is SGHRS and CDR2 YFSETQ. The CDR3 loop spans 14 amino acids. For the CDR3, the DNA is TGCGCCACCCACGTAGGGGGGTCCTACAATGAGCAGTTCTTC. Amino acids: CATHVGGSYNEQFF.